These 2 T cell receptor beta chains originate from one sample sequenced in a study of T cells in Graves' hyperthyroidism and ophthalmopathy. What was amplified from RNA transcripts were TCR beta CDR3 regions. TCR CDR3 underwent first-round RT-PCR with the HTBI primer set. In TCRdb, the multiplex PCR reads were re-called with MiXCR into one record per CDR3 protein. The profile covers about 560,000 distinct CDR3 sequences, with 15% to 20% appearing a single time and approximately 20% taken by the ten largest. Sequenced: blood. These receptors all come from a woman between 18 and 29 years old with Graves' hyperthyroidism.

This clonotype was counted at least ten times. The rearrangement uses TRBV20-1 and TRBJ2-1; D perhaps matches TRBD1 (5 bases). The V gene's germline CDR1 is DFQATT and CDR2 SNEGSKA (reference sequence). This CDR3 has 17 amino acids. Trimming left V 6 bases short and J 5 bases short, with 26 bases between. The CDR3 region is CSANSPTAPLVHNEQFF. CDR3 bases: TGCAGTGCAAATTCTCCGACAGCCCCGTTAGTGCACAATGAGCAGTTCTTC.

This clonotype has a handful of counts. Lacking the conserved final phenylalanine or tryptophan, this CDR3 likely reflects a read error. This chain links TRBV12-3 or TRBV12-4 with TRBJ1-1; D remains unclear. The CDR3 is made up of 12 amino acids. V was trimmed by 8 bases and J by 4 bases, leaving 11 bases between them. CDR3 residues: CASQFYSTEAFL. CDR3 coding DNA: TGTGCCAGCCAGTTTTATAGCACTGAAGCTTTCCTT.